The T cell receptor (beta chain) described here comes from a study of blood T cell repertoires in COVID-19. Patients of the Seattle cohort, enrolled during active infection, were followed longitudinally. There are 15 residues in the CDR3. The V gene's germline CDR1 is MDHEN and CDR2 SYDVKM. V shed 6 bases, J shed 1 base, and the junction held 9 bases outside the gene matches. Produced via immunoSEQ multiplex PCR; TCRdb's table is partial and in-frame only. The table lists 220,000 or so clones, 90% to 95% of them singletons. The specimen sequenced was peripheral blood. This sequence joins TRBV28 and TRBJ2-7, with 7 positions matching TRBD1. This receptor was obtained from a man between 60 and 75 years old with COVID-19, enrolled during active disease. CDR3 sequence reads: CASSLMTGLSYEQYF. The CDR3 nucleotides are TGTGCCAGCAGCCTAATGACAGGGCTGTCCTACGAGCAGTACTTC.